Listed below are T cell receptor beta chains from one sample, sequenced in a study of T cells in Graves' hyperthyroidism and ophthalmopathy. TCRdb redid the calling of the multiplex PCR reads with MiXCR, one entry per CDR3 protein. The sample has under 350,000 distinct CDR3 sequences, under 30% seen once. The source material was blood. These receptors came from a man in his forties with Graves' hyperthyroidism that later progressed to Graves' ophthalmopathy. Each CDR3 is given with its conserved first and last residue. The order of the fields is clone size, J gene, D gene, V gene, CDR3 DNA, CDR3 protein. D genes are given only for firm matches. Clone size appears in some rows only: once, few, many, or a class for an expanded clone.

. TRBJ2-7 TRBD2 TRBV6-2/TRBV6-3 TGTGCCAGCAGGTCCGGGACTACGATATACGAGCAGTACTTC CASRSGTTIYEQYF
many TRBJ2-7 . TRBV20-1 TGCAGTGCTAGACCCCGGGCAGGCCCACGGAACGAGCAGTACTTC CSARPRAGPRNEQYF
few TRBJ2-1 TRBD2 TRBV20-1 TGCAGTGCTAGAACTACGACTACTAGCGGCCTTTTGAATGAGCAGTTCTTC CSARTTTTSGLLNEQFF
many TRBJ2-5 . TRBV5-1 TGCGCCAGCAGCTGGAGTCATGTAGAGACCCAGTACTTC CASSWSHVETQYF
. TRBJ2-5 . TRBV12-3/TRBV12-4 TGTGCCAGCAGTTTCATAGGCAGGGGATTGGGCCAAGAGACCCAGTACTTC CASSFIGRGLGQETQYF
. TRBJ1-1 . TRBV20-1 TGCAGTGCAAGCTCAGGTGGGGAAGCTGAAGCTTTCTTT CSASSGGEAEAFF
. TRBJ1-1 . TRBV3-1 TGTGCCAGCAGCCAGTACAGACAAACCATGAACACTGAAGCTTTCTTT CASSQYRQTMNTEAFF
many TRBJ2-5 TRBD1 TRBV25-1 TGTGCCAGCAGTGATTGGGACAGAGCTCAAGAGACCCAGTACTTC CASSDWDRAQETQYF
. TRBJ1-2 . TRBV5-5 TGTGCCAGCAGTTCCGCGTTGACCCCATATGGCTACACCTTC CASSSALTPYGYTF
. TRBJ1-1 . TRBV13 TGTGCCAGCAGCAAGGGCCGAGTGAACACTGAAGCTTTCTTT CASSKGRVNTEAFF
many TRBJ1-1 . TRBV6-1 TGTGCCAGCAGCTTTGGGCAGGTAGTGAACACTGAAGCTTTCTTT CASSFGQVVNTEAFF
many TRBJ2-2 . TRBV30 TGTGCCTGGAGTCGGGTCTCCGGGGAGCTGTTTTTT CAWSRVSGELFF
many TRBJ2-7 TRBD2 TRBV6-2/TRBV6-3 TGTGCCCATTCCCGGGACTACGGTTCGGGCGAGCAGTACTTC CAHSRDYGSGEQYF
. TRBJ2-5 TRBD2 TRBV12-3/TRBV12-4 TGTGCCAGCAGCCGACTAGCGTCCAAGGAGACCCAGTACTTC CASSRLASKETQYF
many TRBJ1-1 . TRBV7-8 TGTGCCAGCAGCACGGGACTTAGAAATGAAGCTTTCTTT CASSTGLRNEAFF
many TRBJ1-1 . TRBV29-1 TGCAGCGTTCATACGACAGGGAACACTGAAGCTTTCTTT CSVHTTGNTEAFF
many TRBJ1-1 . TRBV3-1 TGTGCCAGCAGCCAAGAAAGAGCGGGGGGAGCTTTCTTT CASSQERAGGAFF
. TRBJ1-2 . TRBV28 TGTGCCAGCACCTTTACCTCGGGGGCAGGGGATTATGGCTACACCTTC CASTFTSGAGDYGYTF
many TRBJ2-5 TRBD2 TRBV2 TGTGCCAGCAGCGGGACTAGCGGGATGACAGAGACCCAGTACTTC CASSGTSGMTETQYF
. TRBJ2-7 TRBD2 TRBV7-9 TGTGCCAGCAGCTTTAATAGCGGGATCTACGAGCAGTACTTC CASSFNSGIYEQYF
many TRBJ1-2 . TRBV6-5 TGTGCCAGCAGTTACGGCCAGGGATACTATGGCTACACCTTC CASSYGQGYYGYTF
. TRBJ2-7 TRBD2 TRBV27 TGTGCCAGCAGTCCCGAGACTAGCGCATACGAGCAGTACTTC CASSPETSAYEQYF
many TRBJ2-7 . TRBV5-1 TGCGCCAGCAGGGGGGAAGGACTAACTTACGAGCAGTACTTC CASRGEGLTYEQYF
many TRBJ2-7 TRBD2 TRBV6-1 TGTGCCAGCAGTGTAGGACTAGTACGCGAGCAGTACTTC CASSVGLVREQYF
. TRBJ1-2 . TRBV6-5 TGTGCCAGCAGTTTGGAGTGGGGCGGCTACACCTTC CASSLEWGGYTF
many TRBJ2-7 . TRBV5-1 TGCGCCAGCAGCAAGGACACAGCAAGTTCCGAGCAGTACTTC CASSKDTASSEQYF
many TRBJ2-7 . TRBV30 TGTGCCTGGAGTCCCCTGTTGGGTTACGAGCAGTACTTC CAWSPLLGYEQYF
. TRBJ2-7 . TRBV12-3/TRBV12-4 TGTGCCAGCAGTTTAGTGGGACACCCATCCTACGAGCAGTACTTC CASSLVGHPSYEQYF
many TRBJ1-2 . TRBV2 TGTGCCAGCAGGCCGGGCCCCGAGCGGGGCTACACCTTC CASRPGPERGYTF
. TRBJ2-4 . TRBV6-1 TGTGCCAGCAGGCCTGGGGGGGCGGGGGACATTCAGTACTTC CASRPGGAGDIQYF
. TRBJ1-1 TRBD1 TRBV7-9 TGTGCCAGCAGCTCAGAAGACAGGGCCCATACTGAAGCTTTCTTT CASSSEDRAHTEAFF
. TRBJ1-2 . TRBV6-1 TGTGCCAGCACCGTGAGTGAGGGCTATGGCTACACCTTC CASTVSEGYGYTF
many TRBJ2-7 TRBD2 TRBV20-1 TGCAGTGCTGATCAGCGGGAGAGGTACGAGCAGTACTTC CSADQRERYEQYF
many TRBJ2-7 TRBD1 TRBV6-1 TGTGCCAGCAGCCGCAATCGACAGGGTTTTTCCTACGAGCAGTACTTC CASSRNRQGFSYEQYF
. TRBJ1-2 TRBD1 TRBV6-2/TRBV6-3 TGTGCCAGCCAGACAGGGACCTATGGCTACACCTTC CASQTGTYGYTF
many TRBJ1-2 TRBD1 TRBV28 TGTGCCAGCAGTTTTTATGGGACAGGGTCATATGGCTACACCTTC CASSFYGTGSYGYTF
once TRBJ1-5 . TRBV12-3/TRBV12-4 TGTGCCAGCAGTTTATCAGGGAGTCAGCCCCAGCATTTT CASSLSGSQPQHF
many TRBJ2-3 TRBD1 TRBV3-1 TGTGCCAGCAGGTCCGCCGGACAGGGCTATGATACGCAGTATTTT CASRSAGQGYDTQYF
few TRBJ2-7 . TRBV3-1 TGTGCCAGCAGCGCCCGGGACAAGATTTTTTACGAGCAGTACTTC CASSARDKIFYEQYF
. TRBJ2-2 TRBD1 TRBV5-1 TGCGCCAGCAGCCCTGACAGGGAAGGCGGGGAGCTGTTTTTT CASSPDREGGELFF
. TRBJ1-5 . TRBV28 TGTGCCAGCAGTTTGCCGCTCAGGGTGTTTGGCAATCAGCCCCAGCATTTT CASSLPLRVFGNQPQHF
many TRBJ1-1 . TRBV2 TGTGCCAGCAAAAATACAGGGTCTCGCCAAGCTTTCTTT CASKNTGSRQAFF